One and the same sample provided the 31 T cell receptor beta chains below, sequenced in a study of cytomegalovirus exposure and HLA in healthy donors. Use of 60 Vbeta and 13 Jbeta primers characterized the PCR. Repertoires were generated with immunoSEQ multiplex PCR, while TCRdb's copy carries only in-frame clones and drops some. The sample has about 120,000 clones, about 16% seen once. Sequencing was carried out using PBMCs. Every receptor here comes from a young woman in good health and CMV-seronegative.

Here the CDR3 reads CASSQDNVRGQGLSPLHF. CDR3 sequence (DNA): TGCGCCAGCAGCCAAGACAATGTACGTGGACAGGGCCTTTCACCCCTCCACTTT. The V gene is TRBV4-3, the J gene TRBJ1-6; 8 bases map to TRBD1. Germline V gene lookup returns CDR1 LGHNA and CDR2 YSLEER. This CDR3 comprises 18 residues. The V and J ends lost 0 bases and 9 bases, in that order; junction bases with no gene match: 13.

V is TRBV7-9 and J is TRBJ2-3; 8 positions agree with TRBD1. The J segment lost 1 base and the V segment lost 4 bases, leaving 4 bases of the junction unmatched. Germline CDR1 reads SEHNR; CDR2 reads FQNEAQ (reference sequence). This CDR3 has 15 residues. The CDR3 DNA is TGTGCCAGCAGCTCAGGACAGGGACGCACAGATACGCAGTATTTT. This codes for CASSSGQGRTDTQYF. The complete variable domain, with remaining parts taken from reference TRBV7-9 and TRBJ2-3, reads DTGVSQNPRHKITKRGQNVTFRCDPISEHNRLYWYRQTLGQGPEFLTYFQNEAQLEKSRLLSDRFSAERPKGSFSTLEIQRTEQGDSAMYLCASSSGQGRTDTQYFGPGTRLTVL.

The rearrangement joins TRBV10-3 to TRBJ2-3; maybe TRBD2 (5 bases). The germline V and J ends were trimmed by 7 bases and 0 bases, with 11 bases remaining between them. Germline V gene data show CDR1 as ENHRY and CDR2 as SYGVKD. This CDR3 spans 14 amino acids. CDR3 nucleotide sequence: TGTGCCATCAAGGGAGCGTTTAGCACAGATACGCAGTATTTT. This codes for CAIKGAFSTDTQYF.

The chain combines TRBV5-1 with TRBJ2-5; 7 bases line up with TRBD1. In germline, CDR1 is SGHRS, CDR2 YFSETQ. V trimming: 5 bases; J trimming: 4 bases; junction bases outside the gene matches: 11. The CDR3 has 15 residues. CDR3 bases: TGCGCCAGCAGGCCGACAGGGCCCCATCGAGAGACCCAGTACTTC. The encoded protein is CASRPTGPHRETQYF.

A few counts support this clone. The CDR3 coding sequence is TGTGCCTGGACAGGACTAGCGGGTGACAGCTCCTACAATGAGCAGTTCTTC. The encoded protein is CAWTGLAGDSSYNEQFF. This chain joins TRBV30 and TRBJ2-1; TRBD2 matches 11 bases. The germline V gene has CDR1 GTSNPN and CDR2 SVGIG (reference sequence). J was trimmed by 0 bases and V by 4 bases; bases with no gene match: 8. The CDR3 is 17 residues long.

This clone was observed a handful of times. The rearrangement links TRBV29-1 to TRBJ2-2; D may be TRBD1 (6 bases). Deletions cut 6 bases from V and 0 bases from J, with 11 bases between. The germline V gene has CDR1 SQVTM and CDR2 ANQGSEA. CDR3 length: 14 amino acids. CDR3 in amino acids: CSVLAGANTGELFF. In DNA form, the CDR3 reads TGCAGCGTCCTGGCAGGGGCGAACACCGGGGAGCTGTTTTTT.

The chain employs TRBV9 and TRBJ2-1; 8 bases agree with TRBD2. This CDR3 is built from 14 residues. With 3 bases clipped from V and 9 bases from J, the junction kept 8 bases outside the gene matches. Germline V gene lookup returns CDR1 SGDLS and CDR2 YYNGEE. The CDR3 DNA sequence: TGTGCCAGCAGCGCGAGATTAGCGGGATCTGAGCAGTTCTTC. Amino acids: CASSARLAGSEQFF.

This clone showed up just a few times. This rearrangement joins TRBV30 to TRBJ1-2; the match to TRBD1 covers 9 bases. The germline gives CDR1 GTSNPN, CDR2 SVGIG (reference sequence). CDR3 size: 14 residues. Trimming cost V 3 bases and J 6 bases; bases outside gene matches: 8. The CDR3 sequence: CAWRVQGASDGYTF. The CDR3 DNA reads TGTGCCTGGAGAGTACAGGGGGCGAGTGATGGCTACACCTTC.

The rearrangement uses TRBV30 and TRBJ2-5, with D possibly being TRBD1 (6 bases). The germline V gene encodes CDR1 GTSNPN and CDR2 SVGIG (reference sequence). The CDR3 spans 13 residues. With 5 bases removed from V and 0 bases from J, the gap between germline ends came to 10 bases. CDR3 loop: CAWGQGYQETQYF. The CDR3 DNA reads as TGTGCCTGGGGGCAGGGGTACCAAGAGACCCAGTACTTC.

The chain employs TRBV28 and TRBJ2-7; TRBD2 aligns across 15 bases. This CDR3 has 14 amino acids. V gave up 6 bases and J gave up 12 bases; unmatched junction bases: 9. Germline V lookup: CDR1 MDHEN, CDR2 SYDVKM. As DNA, the CDR3 is TGTGCCAGCAGGGGACTAGCGGGAGGAACTATGGGGTACTTC. It encodes CASRGLAGGTMGYF.

There are a few counts of this clone. The genes are TRBV4-3 and TRBJ1-3; D ambiguous. Germline lookup yields CDR1 LGHNA and CDR2 YSLEER. The CDR3 totals 16 residues. The V gene lost 4 bases and the J gene lost 0 bases, with 13 bases spanning the gap. CDR3 protein: CASSLSALSSGNTIYF. The CDR3 region has the DNA TGCGCCAGCAGCCTTAGCGCGCTAAGCTCTGGAAACACCATATATTTT.

The V call is TRBV9, the J call TRBJ2-2, with D possibly TRBD1 on 5 matching bases. The germline gives CDR1 SGDLS, CDR2 YYNGEE. Trimming pared 0 bases from V and 4 bases from J, leaving 13 bases between. There are 16 residues in the CDR3. The CDR3 sequence: CASSVDPGLRTGELFF. In DNA form, the CDR3 reads TGTGCCAGCAGCGTAGATCCAGGGTTGCGCACCGGGGAGCTGTTTTTT. Based on the CDR3 plus reference TRBV9 and TRBJ2-2, the full variable domain is DSGVTQTPKHLITATGQRVTLRCSPRSGDLSVYWYQQSLDQGLQFLIQYYNGEERAKGNILERFSAQQFPDLHSELNLSSLELGDSALYFCASSVDPGLRTGELFFGEGSRLTVL.

The chain links TRBV12-5 to TRBJ2-7; 8 nucleotides align to TRBD2. V lost 1 base and J lost 2; bases outside the gene matches: 10. Germline V CDR1 and CDR2: LGHNT, FRNRAP. The CDR3 is 17 amino acids. The chain's CDR3 is CASGLAPRGGPTYEQYF. The CDR3 coding sequence is TGTGCTAGTGGTTTGGCTCCCCGGGGGGGGCCGACCTACGAGCAGTACTTC.

The table lists this clone with a few counts. V usage is TRBV29-1 and J usage is TRBJ1-1; 8 bases map to TRBD1. The CDR3 length is 13 residues. Trimming took 7 bases from V and 4 from J; bases not matched to a gene: 8. The V gene's germline CDR1 is SQVTM and CDR2 ANQGSEA. CDR3 sequence reads: CSATETGATEAFF. DNA of the CDR3: TGCAGCGCTACCGAGACAGGGGCCACTGAAGCTTTCTTT.

Only a few counts were recorded for this clone. This rearrangement joins TRBV6-1 to TRBJ1-3; D gene unclear. With 7 bases removed from V and 4 bases from J, the gap between germline ends came to 11 bases. The CDR3 has 13 residues. Germline V gene sequence: CDR1 MNHNS, CDR2 SASEGT. The CDR3, as DNA: TGTGCCAGCATCCCAGGCCCGGGAAACACCATATATTTT. Its protein is CASIPGPGNTIYF.

This chain joins TRBV5-1 and TRBJ1-4, with 9 bases identical to TRBD1. This CDR3 is built from 15 residues. V was clipped by 0 bases and J by 12 bases; unmatched bases: 9. The V gene's germline CDR1 is SGHRS and CDR2 YFSETQ. The CDR3 reads CASSLGGTGKTELFF. For the CDR3, the DNA is TGCGCCAGCAGCTTGGGCGGGACAGGGAAGACAGAACTGTTTTTT.

V usage is TRBV28 and J usage is TRBJ2-2; 8 nucleotides agree with TRBD2. Germline V gene sequence: CDR1 MDHEN, CDR2 SYDVKM. Losses at the gene ends were 4 bases for V and 5 bases for J; bases not matched to a gene: 6. The CDR3 covers 15 residues. The CDR3 region is CASSWGGGHTGELFF. Here the CDR3 DNA reads TGTGCCAGCAGTTGGGGCGGGGGGCATACCGGGGAGCTGTTTTTT.

The chain carries TRBV5-8 and TRBJ2-3; perhaps TRBD2 as D (5 bases). This CDR3 spans 13 amino acids. Trimming removed 3 bases from V and 1 base from J, with 6 bases in between. Germline loops: CDR1 SGHTS, CDR2 YDEGEE. CDR3 residues: CASSWGGTDTQYF. The CDR3 DNA follows: TGTGCCAGCAGCTGGGGAGGCACAGATACGCAGTATTTT.

This clone was counted only a few times. This chain connects TRBV2 to TRBJ1-4, with 8 bases that match TRBD1. V gave up 6 bases and J gave up 3 bases; unmatched junction bases: 3. Germline V gene lookup returns CDR1 SNHLY and CDR2 FYNNEI. CDR3 length equals 14 residues. The CDR3 loop is CASRGTGPNEKLFF. For the CDR3, the DNA is TGTGCCAGCAGGGGGACAGGACCTAATGAAAAACTGTTTTTT.

This clone was picked up a small number of times. The V and J genes are TRBV2 and TRBJ2-5, with TRBD1 matching 9 bases. J was trimmed by 3 bases and V by 7 bases; bases with no gene match: 9. Germline V gene sequence: CDR1 SNHLY, CDR2 FYNNEI. The CDR3 is made up of 15 amino acids. CDR3 nucleotide sequence: TGTGCCAGCACCAAGGACAGGGGTATGGAAGAGACCCAGTACTTC. It codes for CASTKDRGMEETQYF.

This clone was seen a few times. CDR3 protein: CASSTPTGDTGELFF. The CDR3 bases are TGTGCCAGCAGTACCCCGACAGGGGATACCGGGGAGCTGTTTTTT. The chain recombines TRBV6-6 with TRBJ2-2; 8 bases are a match to TRBD1. Germline lookup yields CDR1 MNHNY and CDR2 SVGAGI (reference sequence). CDR3 size: 15 residues. Trimming cost V 5 bases and J 5 bases; bases outside gene matches: 7.

The rearrangement links TRBV10-1 to TRBJ1-1, with TRBD1 matching over 8 bases. Trimming cost V 0 bases and J 3 bases; bases outside gene matches: 3. The length of the CDR3 is 15 residues. Germline-derived CDR1 and CDR2 are WNHNN and SYGVQD (reference sequence). The CDR3 coding sequence is TGCGCCAGCAGTGAGTCTCCGGACAGGGACACTGAAGCTTTCTTT. As protein: CASSESPDRDTEAFF.

The chain couples TRBV20-1 to TRBJ1-5; no clear D. The CDR3 is 11 residues long. V was clipped by 1 base and J by 6 bases, with 4 bases between them. The V gene's germline CDR1 is DFQATT and CDR2 SNEGSKA (reference sequence). The CDR3 loop reads CSARGGQPQHF. In nucleotides, the CDR3 is TGCAGTGCTAGAGGAGGTCAGCCCCAGCATTTT.

This clone was picked up a small number of times. V and J are TRBV6-5 and TRBJ2-3, with a possible D match to TRBD2 (6 bases). V lost 8 bases, J lost 4 bases, and 16 bases lay in between. CDR3 length: 14 residues. In germline, CDR1 is MNHEY, CDR2 SVGAGI. The CDR3, as DNA: TGTGCCAGCCCCCAAGCGCGGGGCCCAGATACGCAGTATTTT. Translated: CASPQARGPDTQYF.

The rearrangement links TRBV28 to TRBJ1-4; 7 nucleotides line up with TRBD1. The CDR3 consists of 14 residues. V dropped 7 bases and J dropped 15; count of bases not matched to a gene: 17. From germline, CDR1 is MDHEN and CDR2 SYDVKM. The CDR3 here is CASTRGSQGLKVFF. CDR3 nucleotide sequence: TGTGCCAGCACCAGGGGGTCGCAGGGGTTGAAAGTGTTTTTT.

The chain employs TRBV28 and TRBJ1-5, with TRBD1 matching 7 bases. Trimming at V came to 5 bases and at J to 4 bases, leaving 5 bases not matched to a gene. The CDR3 extends over 14 amino acids. Germline CDR1 is MDHEN and CDR2 is SYDVKM. As DNA, the CDR3 is TGTGCCAGCAGTCGGGGACAGCCTAATCAGCCCCAGCATTTT. This gives the protein CASSRGQPNQPQHF.

This clone was seen a few times. The chain is built from TRBV29-1 and TRBJ2-5; maybe TRBD2 (5 bases). Trimming took 6 bases from V and 5 from J, leaving 13 bases between them. Germline assignment: CDR1 SQVTM and CDR2 ANQGSEA. This CDR3 region has 12 residues. In nucleotides, the CDR3 is TGCAGCGTGGCGGGTGCGCGGGAGACCCAGTACTTC. This gives the protein CSVAGARETQYF.

The genes are TRBV29-1 and TRBJ1-3; weak D call: TRBD1 (6 bases). CDR3 length equals 16 residues. CDR1 and CDR2 from the germline V gene are SQVTM and ANQGSEA. Trimming took off 4 bases at V and 0 bases at J, with 16 bases between the two ends. In DNA form, the CDR3 reads TGCAGCGTTGCAGGCGGGGGAGGGGGCTCTGGAAACACCATATATTTT. The encoded protein is CSVAGGGGGSGNTIYF.

The table lists this clone with a few counts. V is TRBV4-3 and J is TRBJ2-7, with D maybe TRBD2 (7 bases). This CDR3 contains 14 residues. In germline, CDR1 is LGHNA, CDR2 YSLEER. The V and J ends lost 4 bases and 5 bases respectively, with 15 bases between them. The CDR3 protein is CASSPRGGGNEQYF. The CDR3 DNA follows: TGCGCCAGCAGCCCCAGAGGGGGGGGGAACGAGCAGTACTTC.

V usage is TRBV27 and J usage is TRBJ2-1, with D possibly being TRBD2 (6 bases). The ends were cut back, 7 bases at V and 4 bases at J, with 17 bases in the middle. The germline CDR1 and CDR2 sequences are MNHEY and SMNVEV (reference sequence). The CDR3 is 15 residues long. The CDR3 DNA sequence: TGTGCCAGCACCCGGGGTAGCGGTAGTTACAATGAGCAGTTCTTC. This encodes CASTRGSGSYNEQFF.

This clone has more than one count but fewer than ten. The chain combines TRBV5-1 with TRBJ2-3, with D tentatively TRBD2 (7 bases). Trimming removed 2 bases from V and 6 bases from J, with 16 bases in between. The CDR3 loop spans 15 amino acids. Germline loops: CDR1 SGHRS, CDR2 YFSETQ. CDR3 sequence (DNA): TGCGCCAGCAGCTTAGGGGGGGGTCCGCCGGATACGCAGTATTTT. Its protein is CASSLGGGPPDTQYF.